These 31 T cell receptor beta chains share one sample of origin, sequenced in a study of blood T cell repertoires in COVID-19 (dated by TCRdb to the early 2020s). Libraries came from the immunoSEQ multiplex PCR assay. TCRdb stores this immuneACCESS table with in-frame sequences only. Part of the clones is absent; in the studies checked, under half of the shortfall reflects unresolved V genes, and no reason is known for the rest. In all, the sample holds almost 200,000 clones, and around 92% of those were seen once. The ten biggest clones cover 6.5% to 9.5% of the sample. Sequenced sample: PBMCs or T cells enriched from blood (not recorded which). The receptors derive from a young woman who had recovered from COVID-19.

The genes are TRBV12-5 and TRBJ1-5, with 8 bases fitting TRBD1. The trim removed 6 bases at V and 4 bases at J, leaving 5 bases unmatched. This CDR3 has 14 residues. Germline loops: CDR1 LGHNT, CDR2 FRNRAP. The CDR3 DNA sequence: TGTGCTAGTGGGGCGGGACAGGATAATCAGCCCCAGCATTTT. This sequence encodes CASGAGQDNQPQHF.

This clone was detected only a few times. The chain uses TRBV4-2 and TRBJ2-3; 9 bases line up with TRBD1. This CDR3 is 16 amino acids long. In germline, CDR1 is LGHNA, CDR2 YNFKEQ. The V segment lost 1 base and the J segment 3 bases; nucleotides outside the gene matches: 5. CDR3 amino acids: CASSQGGTGQTDTQYF. CDR3 DNA: TGTGCCAGCAGCCAAGGAGGGACAGGGCAGACAGATACGCAGTATTTT.

This chain uses TRBV18 with TRBJ1-5, with TRBD1 identical over 9 bases. CDR1 and CDR2 from the germline V gene are KGHSH and LQKENI. Trimming cost V 4 bases and J 6 bases; bases outside gene matches: 7. This CDR3 is built from 15 residues. This chain's CDR3 is CASSRGTGNGQPQHF. The CDR3 DNA reads TGTGCCAGCTCACGGGGGACAGGGAACGGTCAGCCCCAGCATTTT.

The chain recombines TRBV5-1 with TRBJ1-6, with 8 bases identical to TRBD1. Germline lookup yields CDR1 SGHRS and CDR2 YFSETQ. With 0 bases clipped from V and 7 bases from J, the junction kept 0 bases outside the gene matches. The CDR3 extends over 14 amino acids. This CDR3 reads CASSLGTGNSPLHF. In DNA form, the CDR3 reads TGCGCCAGCAGCTTGGGGACAGGGAATTCACCCCTCCACTTT.

V gene TRBV7-9 combines with J gene TRBJ1-2, with TRBD1 matching over 12 bases. Unmatched junction bases numbered 11, after V lost 1 base and J lost 8 bases. CDR1 and CDR2 (germline): SEHNR, FQNEAQ (reference sequence). The CDR3 length is 17 residues. This CDR3 is CASSLEAAGTGGVGYTF. CDR3 nucleotide sequence: TGTGCCAGCAGCTTAGAGGCCGCCGGGACAGGGGGCGTGGGCTACACCTTC.

V is TRBV7-2 and J is TRBJ2-2; 7 bases match TRBD2. V lost 5 bases and J lost 3; bases outside the gene matches: 0. The germline CDR1 and CDR2 sequences are SGHTA and FQGNSA. The CDR3 extends over 13 amino acids. The CDR3 DNA reads TGTGCCAGCAGCCGGGGGGACACCGGGGAGCTGTTTTTT. Encoded protein: CASSRGDTGELFF.

The chain is built from TRBV7-9 and TRBJ2-3, with 7 positions matching TRBD1. Trimming at V came to 4 bases and at J to 4 bases, leaving 11 bases not matched to a gene. The germline gives CDR1 SEHNR, CDR2 FQNEAQ (reference sequence). The length of the CDR3 is 16 residues. Written as DNA, the CDR3 is TGTGCCAGCAGCTCGACACGACAGGGTGAAGCAGATACGCAGTATTTT. Its translation: CASSSTRQGEADTQYF. The variable domain in full, completed from reference TRBV7-9 and TRBJ2-3, reads DTGVSQNPRHKITKRGQNVTFRCDPISEHNRLYWYRQTLGQGPEFLTYFQNEAQLEKSRLLSDRFSAERPKGSFSTLEIQRTEQGDSAMYLCASSSTRQGEADTQYFGPGTRLTVL.

The rearrangement uses TRBV29-1 and TRBJ2-7; D is possibly TRBD2 (5 bases). Per germline, CDR1 SQVTM and CDR2 ANQGSEA. Trimming took off 5 bases at V and 1 base at J, with 12 bases between the two ends. This CDR3 has 13 residues. The CDR3 region has the DNA TGCAGCGTTCGATTCGGGGATTCCTACGAGCAGTACTTC. Translating it yields CSVRFGDSYEQYF.

The genes are TRBV5-1 and TRBJ1-1, with D possibly matching TRBD1 (5 bases). V gave up 0 bases and J gave up 0 bases, with 18 bases separating them. The CDR3 has 18 residues. Germline CDR1 SGHRS, CDR2 YFSETQ. The CDR3 spells CASSLALAGRSVNTEAFF. The CDR3 nucleotides are TGCGCCAGCAGCTTGGCCTTGGCAGGGCGTTCAGTGAACACTGAAGCTTTCTTT.

V usage is TRBV7-8 and J usage is TRBJ2-7; perhaps TRBD2 as D (5 bases). Trimming took 1 base from V and 3 from J, leaving 19 bases between them. The CDR3 covers 17 residues. The germline CDR1 and CDR2 sequences are SGHVS and FQNEAQ. CDR3 region: CASSLVLVPTADYEQYF. The DNA for the CDR3 is TGTGCCAGCAGCTTAGTGTTAGTACCAACAGCGGACTACGAGCAGTACTTC. Together with reference TRBV7-8 and TRBJ2-7, the CDR3 gives the full variable domain: GAGVSQSPRYKVAKRGQDVALRCDPISGHVSLFWYQQALGQGPEFLTYFQNEAQLDKSGLPSDRFFAERPEGSVSTLKIQRTQQEDSAVYLCASSLVLVPTADYEQYFGPGTRLTVT.

The chain links TRBV7-8 to TRBJ2-7, with TRBD1 matching over 7 bases. The trim removed 3 bases at V and 3 bases at J, leaving 5 bases unmatched. CDR3 length: 14 residues. CDR1 and CDR2 (germline): SGHVS, FQNEAQ. CDR3 nucleotides: TGTGCCAGCAGCTTCCGGGACAGTGGCTACGAGCAGTACTTC. It encodes CASSFRDSGYEQYF.

This clone was found once. The chain combines TRBV5-4 with TRBJ1-1; 8 nucleotides align to TRBD1. This CDR3 comprises 20 residues. CDR1 and CDR2 from the germline V gene are SGHNT and YYREEE (reference sequence). The V gene end was trimmed by 3 bases and the J gene end by 1 base; junction bases not matched to a gene: 20. The CDR3 region is CASSWLGWRDRKNRNTEAFF. The CDR3 DNA is TGTGCCAGCAGCTGGCTGGGTTGGAGGGACAGGAAAAACCGGAACACTGAAGCTTTCTTT.

The V and J genes are TRBV3-1 (or the pseudogene TRBV3-2) and TRBJ2-4; 8 bases map to TRBD2. Germline V gene lookup returns CDR1 LGHDT and CDR2 YNNKEL (reference sequence). The CDR3 is 16 residues long. With V trimmed by 4 bases and J by 2 bases, 7 bases remained unmatched. CDR3 DNA sequence: TGTGCCAGCAGCCCCCGCGCGGGGGGCCCCAAAAACATTCAGTACTTC. Translation gives CASSPRAGGPKNIQYF.

The rearrangement links TRBV7-9 to TRBJ1-2; D might be TRBD1 (6 bases). The CDR3 length is 14 residues. V was clipped by 0 bases and J by 4 bases, with 9 bases between them. Germline V lookup: CDR1 SEHNR, CDR2 FQNEAQ (reference sequence). The CDR3 bases are TGTGCCAGCAGCTTAGCGGGGGCAGGCTATGGCTACACCTTC. Translated: CASSLAGAGYGYTF.

Only a few counts were recorded for this clone. The limits of the CDR3 on the DNA are not certain, so only TCRdb's listed CDR3 is given. This chain joins TRBV21-1 and TRBJ2-1; TRBD2 is the table's D call and was not checked against the DNA. TRBV21-1 is termed a pseudogene. The CDR3 has 15 amino acids, counting both end residues. The chain's CDR3 is CASSHTVAGGIEQFF.

The gene calls are TRBV5-1 and TRBJ2-5; the match to TRBD1 covers 7 bases. With V trimmed by 1 base and J by 2 bases, 5 bases remained unmatched. The CDR3 is 15 residues long. Germline assignment: CDR1 SGHRS and CDR2 YFSETQ. DNA of the CDR3: TGCGCCAGCAGCTTGAGAGGGACAGCACAAGAGACCCAGTACTTC. Amino acid sequence: CASSLRGTAQETQYF.

The chain employs TRBV28 and TRBJ2-7; tentatively, D is TRBD1 (5 bases). Trimming took off 5 bases at V and 2 bases at J, with 10 bases between the two ends. The CDR3 loop spans 13 amino acids. CDR1 and CDR2 from the germline V gene are MDHEN and SYDVKM. CDR3 protein: CASSLQGPYEQYF. CDR3 in DNA: TGTGCCAGCAGTCTCCAGGGCCCCTACGAGCAGTACTTC.

The chain employs TRBV5-5 and TRBJ1-4, with a weak D call TRBD1 (6 bases). The V end was cut by 4 bases, the J end by 8 bases, with 21 bases between. Looked up from germline, CDR1 is SGHKS and CDR2 is YYEKEE (reference sequence). The CDR3 sequence is 16 residues long. CDR3 sequence: CASSLTQGSLGEKLFF. The CDR3 DNA sequence: TGTGCCAGCAGCCTGACCCAGGGGAGCCTTGGAGAAAAACTGTTTTTT.

This clone has a handful of counts. Other DNA sequences in the same sample also yield this CDR3. The chain employs TRBV5-4 and TRBJ2-2, with TRBD2 identical over 14 bases. Trimming at V came to 5 bases and at J to 2 bases, leaving 5 bases not matched to a gene. CDR3 length equals 17 residues. CDR1 SGHNT and CDR2 YYREEE come from the germline V gene (reference sequence). The CDR3 protein is CASRQGLAGGNTGELFF. The DNA for the CDR3 is TGTGCCAGCAGACAAGGACTAGCGGGGGGTAACACCGGGGAGCTGTTTTTT.

This sequence joins TRBV24-1 and TRBJ2-3; the D gene is possibly TRBD1 (5 bases). This CDR3 contains 14 residues. Trimming left V 5 bases short and J 0 bases short, with 8 bases between. The germline V gene has CDR1 KGHDR and CDR2 SFDVKD. The CDR3 DNA sequence: TGTGCCACCAGTGCGGCAGGGAGCACAGATACGCAGTATTTT. Its protein is CATSAAGSTDTQYF.

This sequence joins TRBV3-1 (or the pseudogene TRBV3-2) and TRBJ2-2; 8 nucleotides line up with TRBD1. The V and J ends lost 0 bases and 0 bases, in that order; junction bases with no gene match: 12. The CDR3 is made up of 20 amino acids. The V gene's germline CDR1 is LGHDT and CDR2 YNNKEL (reference sequence). CDR3 protein: CASSQDLGRGRSANTGELFF. CDR3 DNA sequence: TGTGCCAGCAGCCAAGATTTGGGCAGGGGGCGCTCCGCGAACACCGGGGAGCTGTTTTTT.

The V call is TRBV6-1, the J call TRBJ1-5, with D maybe TRBD1 (6 bases). CDR1 and CDR2 (germline): MNHNS, SASEGT. V dropped 2 bases and J dropped 0 bases, with 11 bases sitting between them. The CDR3 is 16 residues long. Here the CDR3 reads CASSEIRGHSNQPQHF. CDR3 DNA sequence: TGTGCCAGCAGTGAAATCAGGGGACATAGCAATCAGCCCCAGCATTTT.

The chain couples TRBV7-9 to TRBJ2-5, with a tentative D call TRBD1 (6 bases). Germline V CDR1 and CDR2: SEHNR, FQNEAQ (reference sequence). This CDR3 has 16 residues. Trimming stripped 5 bases from V and 5 bases from J, with 21 bases between. This CDR3 reads CASSRPGPQRGETQYF. The CDR3 nucleotides read TGTGCCAGCAGCCGCCCGGGCCCCCAGAGGGGGGAGACCCAGTACTTC.

The count of this clone is one. CDR3 sequence (DNA): TGTGCCAGCAGCTTAAAGAAATGGGGAGTTGGGGAGACCCAGTACTTC. As protein: CASSLKKWGVGETQYF. This chain uses TRBV7-7 with TRBJ2-5; D possibly corresponds to TRBD2 (5 bases). The V end lost 2 bases, the J end lost 5 bases, and 18 bases lay between the germline ends. Germline CDR1 and CDR2: SSHAT and FNYEAQ (reference sequence). The CDR3 covers 16 residues.

The rearrangement uses TRBV4-1 and TRBJ1-6; D is unclear. V was cut by 3 bases and J by 0 bases, with 18 bases left in between. Germline loops: CDR1 MGHRA, CDR2 YSYEKL. CDR3 size: 19 residues. This chain's CDR3 is CASSHQEVQESSYNSPLHF. The CDR3 DNA follows: TGCGCCAGCAGCCACCAGGAGGTACAAGAAAGCTCCTATAATTCACCCCTCCACTTT.

This chain connects TRBV5-1 to TRBJ2-5, with 8 bases aligning to TRBD1. CDR3 size: 14 residues. The germline V gene encodes CDR1 SGHRS and CDR2 YFSETQ. The ends lost 0 bases at V and 4 bases at J; junction bases unmatched: 2. CDR3: CASSLGTGTETQYF. CDR3 nucleotides: TGCGCCAGCAGCTTGGGGACAGGGACAGAGACCCAGTACTTC.

The gene calls are TRBV5-1 and TRBJ2-7; 7 bases map to TRBD1. The germline gives CDR1 SGHRS, CDR2 YFSETQ. The junction had 13 bases not matched to a gene; V was cut back by 4 bases and J by 3 bases. The CDR3 length is 16 residues. CDR3 in amino acids: CASSKTGTEVYYEQYF. CDR3 in DNA: TGCGCCAGCAGCAAAACCGGGACAGAGGTTTACTACGAGCAGTACTTC.

The chain links TRBV11-2 to TRBJ2-5, with D possibly TRBD2 on 5 matching bases. The ends were cut back, 1 base at V and 2 bases at J, with 8 bases in the middle. This CDR3 contains 14 residues. Germline CDR1 and CDR2: SGHAT and FQNNGV. CDR3 residues: CASSLVLAQETQYF. The CDR3 nucleotides are TGTGCCAGCAGCTTAGTCCTAGCTCAAGAGACCCAGTACTTC.

In DNA, the CDR3 is TGTGCCAGCAGTTTACCCGGGACAGGGGGTGATTATGGCTACACCTTC. Residues: CASSLPGTGGDYGYTF. V is TRBV28 and J is TRBJ1-2; 11 positions match TRBD1. CDR1 MDHEN and CDR2 SYDVKM come from the germline V gene. With 2 bases clipped from V and 5 bases from J, the junction kept 7 bases outside the gene matches. The CDR3 consists of 16 residues.

The rearrangement links TRBV6-2 or TRBV6-3 to TRBJ1-2, with 7 nucleotides matching TRBD1. Trimming removed 0 bases from V and 7 bases from J; junction bases left unmatched: 8. Germline assignment: CDR1 MNHEY and CDR2 SVGEGT. The CDR3 loop spans 15 amino acids. CDR3 nucleotide sequence: TGTGCCAGCAGTTACTCGAGGGGGCAGATTGCTGGCTACACCTTC. Encoded protein: CASSYSRGQIAGYTF.

This chain links TRBV7-2 with TRBJ2-1, with 13 bases lining up with TRBD2. The CDR3 sequence is 15 residues long. Germline loops: CDR1 SGHTA, CDR2 FQGNSA. Trimming cost V 5 bases and J 10 bases; bases outside gene matches: 8. The CDR3 loop is CASSELAGGQGEQFF. CDR3 coding DNA: TGTGCCAGCAGCGAACTAGCGGGGGGGCAGGGGGAGCAGTTCTTC.